The clone carrying this T cell receptor beta chain was seen a handful of times. The entry originates in a study of human T cells and chemical hapten exposure. During construction of the library, unique molecular identifiers were attached to individual cDNA molecules for quantitative, reproducible TCR counting. TCRdb re-called the RACE reads through MiXCR, storing one row per CDR3 protein. Of fewer than 100,000 distinct CDR3 sequences listed, roughly 10% are singletons. Specified time point: patch test 3, about 24 weeks after DPC sensitization. The treatment is: therapeutic diphenylcyclopropenone sensitization with weekly scalp DPC. J lost 2 bases, V lost 7 bases, and 11 bases had no gene match. CDR3 size: 17 residues. CDR1 is SGHRS, CDR2 YFSETQ, per germline.

The source was whole blood, collected in connection with sensitization to the hapten diphenylcyclopropenone (DPC). The source is a woman younger than 45 with alopecia areata. Some clones in this sample may be carry-over from other donors' samples. The chain uses TRBV5-1 and TRBJ2-3; 12 nucleotides agree with TRBD1. CDR3 in amino acids: CASRRTGTGGYTDTQYF. The CDR3 coding sequence is TGCGCCAGCCGCAGAACCGGGACAGGGGGCTACACAGATACGCAGTATTTT.